This T cell receptor (beta chain) was identified in a study of blood T cell repertoires in COVID-19. Study-level background: Donors in the United States, Italy and Spain gave samples during acute or convalescent COVID-19. T cells, B-cell-depleted T cells, or PBMCs supplied cDNA or gDNA.

As handled by the study authors: Quantification of nucleated cells was approximated via reference gene primer amplification. TCRdb keeps only in-frame clones here, not all; method: immunoSEQ multiplex PCR. V, J and clone size derive from that table, while D and trimming were established from the DNA sequence. The profile shows 250,000 or so clones, roughly 84% of them singletons. Per the germline V gene, CDR1 is SGHRS and CDR2 is YFSETQ. With V trimmed by 0 bases and J by 3 bases, 6 bases remained unmatched. This CDR3 spans 15 amino acids. This sequence joins TRBV5-1 and TRBJ2-7, with TRBD2 matching 7 bases. The sequenced sample was peripheral blood. This sequence was found in a woman aged 40-49 years who had recovered from COVID-19. CDR3 nucleotide sequence: TGCGCCAGCAGCTTGGGCGGGGGTCAGGACTACGAGCAGTACTTC. Protein sequence: CASSLGGGQDYEQYF.